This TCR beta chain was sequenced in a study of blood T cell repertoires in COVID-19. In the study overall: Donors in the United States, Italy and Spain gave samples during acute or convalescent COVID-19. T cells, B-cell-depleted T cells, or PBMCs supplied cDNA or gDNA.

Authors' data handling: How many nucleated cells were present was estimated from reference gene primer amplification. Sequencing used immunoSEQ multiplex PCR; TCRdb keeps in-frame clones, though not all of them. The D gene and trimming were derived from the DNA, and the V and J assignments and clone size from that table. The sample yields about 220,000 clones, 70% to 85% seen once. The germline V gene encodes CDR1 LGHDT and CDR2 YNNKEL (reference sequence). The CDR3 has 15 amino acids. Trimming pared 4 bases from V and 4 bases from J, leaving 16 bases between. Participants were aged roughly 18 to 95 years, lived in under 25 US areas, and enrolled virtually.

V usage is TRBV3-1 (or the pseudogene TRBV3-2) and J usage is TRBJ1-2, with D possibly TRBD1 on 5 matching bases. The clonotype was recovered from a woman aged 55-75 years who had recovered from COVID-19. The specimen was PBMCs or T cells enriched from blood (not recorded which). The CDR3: CASSPPGVGLYGYTF. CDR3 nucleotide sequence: TGTGCCAGCAGCCCCCCGGGGGTCGGACTCTATGGCTACACCTTC.